The 20 T cell receptor beta chains in this list originate from one sample, sequenced in a study of blood T cell repertoires in COVID-19. Generated by immunoSEQ multiplex PCR, the TCRdb table keeps only in-frame clones and is missing some. This repertoire shows hundreds of thousands of clones, 91% found once; its top ten account for 3% to 4%. Sequencing was performed on peripheral blood. These receptors were obtained from a woman aged 18 to 35 who had recovered from COVID-19.

The chain links TRBV7-2 to TRBJ2-1; 9 bases are a match to TRBD2. The germline V gene has CDR1 SGHTA and CDR2 FQGNSA. The J segment lost 4 bases and the V segment lost 2 bases, leaving 3 bases of the junction unmatched. There are 15 residues in the CDR3. The CDR3 loop reads CASSLLAGLYNEQFF. CDR3 bases: TGTGCCAGCAGCTTACTAGCGGGACTGTACAATGAGCAGTTCTTC. Supplemented by reference TRBV7-2 and TRBJ2-1, the full variable domain reads GAGVSQSPSNKVTEKGKDVELRCDPISGHTALYWYRQSLGQGLEFLIYFQGNSAPDKSGLPSDRFSAERTGGSVSTLTIQRTQQEDSAVYLCASSLLAGLYNEQFFGPGTRLTVL.

The chain carries TRBV7-2 and TRBJ2-5; D may be TRBD2 (5 bases). The CDR3 has 14 amino acids. CDR1 SGHTA and CDR2 FQGNSA come from the germline V gene. The germline V and J ends were trimmed by 1 base and 3 bases, with 9 bases remaining between them. The CDR3 here is CASSLVSGKETQYF. CDR3 DNA: TGTGCCAGCAGCTTAGTTTCGGGAAAAGAGACCCAGTACTTC.

As DNA, the CDR3 is TGCGCCAGCAGCCAAGATTCAGGGATGAACACTGAAGCTTTCTTT. Residues: CASSQDSGMNTEAFF. The rearrangement links TRBV4-3 to TRBJ1-1; maybe TRBD1 (5 bases). The CDR3 is made up of 15 amino acids. Germline loops: CDR1 LGHNA, CDR2 YSLEER. With 0 bases removed from V and 0 bases from J, the gap between germline ends came to 8 bases.

This clone was recorded once. The rearrangement joins TRBV21-1 to TRBJ2-7; TRBD1 is taken as the D call from the table, unchecked against the DNA. TRBV21-1 is a recognized pseudogene. There are 14 residues in the CDR3. CDR3 region: CASSKAISYYEQYV. In nucleotides, the CDR3 is TGTGCCAGCAGCAAAGCAATCAGTTACTACGAGCAGTACGTC.

This chain links TRBV5-1 with TRBJ2-1, with a weak D call TRBD1 (5 bases). CDR3 length equals 13 residues. With 1 base removed from V and 10 bases from J, the gap between germline ends came to 12 bases. The germline CDR1 and CDR2 sequences are SGHRS and YFSETQ. DNA for the CDR3: TGCGCCAGCAGCTTGTACCAGGGATGGGAGCAGTTCTTC. Translation gives CASSLYQGWEQFF.

The chain has TRBV29-1 and TRBJ1-1; D remains ambiguous. Germline CDR1 SQVTM, CDR2 ANQGSEA. This CDR3 has 14 residues. Trimming took off 2 bases at V and 2 bases at J, with 12 bases between the two ends. CDR3 nucleotide sequence: TGCAGCGTTGAATCGGCAGGCCCAAACACTGAAGCTTTCTTT. As protein: CSVESAGPNTEAFF.

The CDR3 DNA reads as TGTGCCAGCAGTTCCAGGAGGACCGGGGAGCTGTTTTTT. Protein product: CASSSRRTGELFF. The rearrangement uses TRBV6-5 and TRBJ2-2; possible D gene TRBD2, 5 bases. Germline loops: CDR1 MNHEY, CDR2 SVGAGI. CDR3 length: 13 amino acids. V was clipped by 4 bases and J by 5 bases, with 8 bases between them.

V gene TRBV3-1 (or the pseudogene TRBV3-2) combines with J gene TRBJ2-1, with D maybe TRBD2 (5 bases). CDR1 LGHDT and CDR2 YNNKEL come from the germline V gene (reference sequence). The V gene lost 4 bases and the J gene lost 12 bases, with 19 bases spanning the gap. The CDR3 consists of 14 residues. The CDR3: CASSPSGPGLGQFF. CDR3 nucleotides: TGTGCCAGCAGCCCTTCCGGGCCGGGGTTAGGGCAGTTCTTC.

The table lists this clone with a count of one. J is TRBJ2-1 and V is TRBV13; 9 bases map to TRBD2. Germline V gene data show CDR1 as PRHDT and CDR2 as FYEKMQ (reference sequence). Trimming cost V 6 bases and J 7 bases; bases outside gene matches: 22. CDR3 size: 19 residues. The CDR3 DNA follows: TGTGCCAGCAGTCCTAAATCGGGGGGACTACTAGCGGGTAAGAATGAGCAGTTCTTC. This gives the protein CASSPKSGGLLAGKNEQFF.

This rearrangement joins TRBV6-2 or TRBV6-3 to TRBJ2-5, with a tentative D call TRBD1 (6 bases). The CDR3 loop spans 12 amino acids. V was pared by 4 bases and J by 5 bases, with 8 bases between. Germline values: CDR1 MNHEY, CDR2 SVGEGT. The CDR3 DNA is TGTGCCAGCAGTTCCGACAGGGAGACCCAGTACTTC. Residues: CASSSDRETQYF.

The chain combines TRBV7-2 with TRBJ2-1; TRBD2 agrees at 8 bases. CDR3 length equals 15 residues. Germline CDR1 and CDR2: SGHTA and FQGNSA. Trimming took 8 bases from V and 1 from J; bases not matched to a gene: 7. The CDR3 here is CASGRRLASYNEQFF. CDR3 nucleotide sequence: TGTGCCAGCGGAAGGAGACTAGCGTCCTACAATGAGCAGTTCTTC.

V and J are TRBV29-1 and TRBJ1-2; 8 bases line up with TRBD1. Germline CDR1 and CDR2: SQVTM and ANQGSEA. V trimming: 5 bases; J trimming: 3 bases; junction bases outside the gene matches: 14. This CDR3 has 16 residues. CDR3 region: CSVTPLGQGNYYGYTF. The CDR3 bases are TGCAGCGTTACTCCTCTCGGACAGGGAAATTACTATGGCTACACCTTC.

The chain recombines TRBV7-9 with TRBJ1-3; D uncertain. Germline assignment: CDR1 SEHNR and CDR2 FQNEAQ (reference sequence). This CDR3 is 15 amino acids long. V shed 5 bases and J shed 0 bases, with 11 bases lying between them. Here the CDR3 DNA reads TGTGCCAGCAGCCCCTTTAGCCGCTCTGGAAACACCATATATTTT. This sequence encodes CASSPFSRSGNTIYF.

V is TRBV9 and J is TRBJ1-4, with a tentative D call TRBD1 (5 bases). Per the germline V gene, CDR1 is SGDLS and CDR2 is YYNGEE. V lost 1 base and J lost 0, with 13 bases in between. The CDR3 is 17 residues long. Written as DNA, the CDR3 is TGTGCCAGCAGCGTATCCGATCAGGGCGCAACTAATGAAAAACTGTTTTTT. This sequence encodes CASSVSDQGATNEKLFF. Based on the CDR3 plus reference TRBV9 and TRBJ1-4, the full variable domain is DSGVTQTPKHLITATGQRVTLRCSPRSGDLSVYWYQQSLDQGLQFLIQYYNGEERAKGNILERFSAQQFPDLHSELNLSSLELGDSALYFCASSVSDQGATNEKLFFGSGTQLSVL.

The chain links TRBV4-3 to TRBJ2-1; 10 nucleotides align to TRBD2. This CDR3 has 16 residues. The germline gives CDR1 LGHNA, CDR2 YSLEER. V dropped 1 base and J dropped 7; count of bases not matched to a gene: 7. CDR3 protein: CASSQGQREGPNEQFF. CDR3 nucleotide sequence: TGCGCCAGCAGCCAAGGCCAGCGGGAGGGCCCTAATGAGCAGTTCTTC.

The chain employs TRBV5-1 and TRBJ2-3; D not certain. Germline CDR1 is SGHRS and CDR2 is YFSETQ. CDR3 length: 15 amino acids. V lost 0 bases, J lost 6 bases, and 14 bases lay in between. The CDR3 DNA sequence: TGCGCCAGCAGCTTGGCGTCGCTAGGCGGTGATACGCAGTATTTT. It is translated as CASSLASLGGDTQYF.

The chain carries TRBV25-1 and TRBJ1-6, with D perhaps matching TRBD1 (6 bases). The germline gives CDR1 MGHDK, CDR2 SYGVNS. The V gene lost 1 base and the J gene lost 9 bases, with 7 bases spanning the gap. The CDR3 is 13 residues long. The CDR3 here is CASSESGVSPLHF. The CDR3 region has the DNA TGTGCCAGCAGTGAATCAGGGGTTTCACCCCTCCACTTT.

This clone showed up just once. The chain recombines TRBV29-1 with TRBJ2-1, with 7 nucleotides matching TRBD2. CDR3 size: 14 residues. Trimming at V came to 1 base and at J to 8 bases, leaving 8 bases not matched to a gene. Looked up from germline, CDR1 is SQVTM and CDR2 is ANQGSEA. As DNA, the CDR3 is TGCAGCGTTGAAGCGGGGGGACTAAGCTATGAGCAGTTCTTC. Its protein product is CSVEAGGLSYEQFF.

This clone was seen a single time. CDR3 in amino acids: CASSLGQDYEQYV. The CDR3 DNA reads TGTGCCAGCAGCTTAGGACAGGACTACGAGCAGTACGTC. The chain employs TRBV7-2 and TRBJ2-7; D is possibly TRBD1 (6 bases). The CDR3 totals 13 residues. V lost 1 base to trimming and J lost 3 bases, with 7 bases between them. Germline V CDR1 and CDR2: SGHTA, FQGNSA.

The chain joins TRBV19 to TRBJ2-3; D is possibly TRBD2 (6 bases). The germline CDR1 and CDR2 sequences are LNHDA and SQIVND (reference sequence). The V end was cut by 3 bases, the J end by 0 bases, with 7 bases between. This CDR3 comprises 14 residues. The DNA of the CDR3 is TGTGCCAGTAGTATCAGCGGGAGCACAGATACGCAGTATTTT. Protein product: CASSISGSTDTQYF.